Each of the 8 T cell receptor beta chains below was sequenced from the same sample in a study of shared clonotypes between healthy human individuals. This table comes from immunoSEQ multiplex PCR, and its TCRdb copy is limited to in-frame clones, with some not included. The table includes about 2.4 million clones, 85% to 95% detected once. Input material: naive CD4+ T cells sorted from blood. Subset noted: CD45RA+ positively selected. These receptors originate from a young man in good health.

Regarding this clone: Other DNA sequences within the sample encode an identical CDR3. The chain employs TRBV5-1 and TRBJ2-1, with a weak D call TRBD1 (5 bases). This CDR3 comprises 13 residues. The V gene lost 4 bases and the J gene lost 4 bases, with 9 bases spanning the gap. The germline CDR1 and CDR2 sequences are SGHRS and YFSETQ. CDR3 coding DNA: TGCGCCAGCAGCAGCTCAGGGTACAATGAGCAGTTCTTC. It encodes CASSSSGYNEQFF.

The chain has TRBV4-1 and TRBJ1-1; no clear D gene. The CDR3 has 12 amino acids. CDR1 and CDR2 (germline): MGHRA, YSYEKL. V lost 3 bases and J lost 11, with 13 bases in between. The chain's CDR3 is CASSHPTLRAFF. As DNA, the CDR3 is TGCGCCAGCAGCCACCCGACCCTGAGGGCTTTCTTT.

The rearrangement joins TRBV7-2 to TRBJ2-7, with a possible D match to TRBD2 (5 bases). There are 13 residues in the CDR3. Germline CDR1 is SGHTA and CDR2 is FQGNSA. V gave up 5 bases and J gave up 3 bases, with 11 bases separating them. In DNA, the CDR3 is TGTGCCAGCAGCGCCGGGGTTGTCTACGAGCAGTACTTC. As protein: CASSAGVVYEQYF.

In the case of this clone: Other DNA sequences within the sample encode an identical CDR3. The V call is TRBV4-1, the J call TRBJ2-3, with D perhaps TRBD2 (5 bases). This CDR3 is 15 amino acids long. The ends were cut back, 1 base at V and 2 bases at J, with 10 bases in the middle. CDR1 is MGHRA, CDR2 YSYEKL, per germline. The CDR3 sequence is CASSQAGSPTDTQYF. The CDR3 DNA follows: TGCGCCAGCAGCCAAGCGGGAAGCCCCACAGATACGCAGTATTTT.

The chain carries TRBV19 and TRBJ1-2; TRBD1 is a possible D gene (5 bases). The CDR3 runs to 12 residues. Trimming took 3 bases from V and 7 from J, leaving 9 bases between them. Germline V lookup: CDR1 LNHDA, CDR2 SQIVND (reference sequence). The chain's CDR3 is CASSIPGGGYTF. The CDR3 region has the DNA TGTGCCAGTAGTATTCCGGGGGGTGGCTACACCTTC.

The CDR3 DNA follows: TGTGCCAGTAGTACGCTTGAGGGCTCGGGGGCCAACGTCCTGACTTTC. It specifies CASSTLEGSGANVLTF. The rearrangement links TRBV19 to TRBJ2-6, with a weak D call TRBD2 (5 bases). The CDR3 runs to 16 residues. From germline, CDR1 is LNHDA and CDR2 SQIVND (reference sequence). V lost 4 bases, J lost 4 bases, and 14 bases lay in between.

Here the CDR3 DNA reads TGTGCCAGCAGGGAGACAGGGCTGGATAATGAAAAACTGTTTTTT. Protein sequence: CASRETGLDNEKLFF. The V and J genes are TRBV2 and TRBJ1-4, with TRBD1 matching 7 bases. The V segment lost 6 bases and the J segment 4 bases; nucleotides outside the gene matches: 8. Germline V CDR1 and CDR2: SNHLY, FYNNEI. The length of the CDR3 is 15 residues. The variable domain in full, completed from reference TRBV2 and TRBJ1-4, reads EPEVTQTPSHQVTQMGQEVILRCVPISNHLYFYWYRQILGQKVEFLVSFYNNEISEKSEIFDDQFSVERPDGSNFTLKIRSTKLEDSAMYFCASRETGLDNEKLFFGSGTQLSVL.

The V and J genes are TRBV5-1 and TRBJ1-6, with D possibly matching TRBD1 (5 bases). Germline CDR1 is SGHRS and CDR2 is YFSETQ. The CDR3 spans 19 residues. Trimming shortened V by 3 bases and J by 9 bases, and 28 bases separated the two germline ends. The CDR3 here is CASSSRPQGRGPNRSPLHF. The CDR3 DNA reads as TGCGCCAGCAGCTCGCGACCCCAGGGACGGGGCCCCAATCGTTCACCCCTCCACTTT.